The 17 T cell receptor beta chains listed next were all sequenced from one sample in a study of regulatory T cells in long-lasting Graves disease. Time point specified: newly diagnosed GD, antithyroid drugs for less than 3 months. Making the TCR library involved RNA that had been extracted from PBMCs. Arm-PCR with iRepertoire HTBI primers amplified the CDR3 regions for these TCR beta libraries. TCRdb reprocessed the multiplex PCR reads via MiXCR and lists one record per CDR3 protein. Of about 240,000 distinct CDR3 sequences detected, around 21% appear once; the ten largest clones hold more than 11%. This specimen was peripheral blood mononuclear cells (PBMCs), taken at new diagnosis, from a patient treated with antithyroid drugs. These receptors came from a female donor with Graves disease.

This clonotype was picked up a small number of times. This may arise from a read error, as a much more abundant clone is one base away. The chain joins TRBV28 to TRBJ1-2; D unresolved. There are 12 residues in the CDR3. CDR1 is MDHEN, CDR2 SYDVKM, per germline. The V end lost 11 bases, the J end lost 6 bases, and 16 bases lay between the germline ends. CDR3 loop: CAGETWDDGYTF. The CDR3 bases are TGTGCCGGCGAGACCTGGGATGATGGCTACACCTTC.

In its sample, this clonotype was seen many times. The chain carries TRBV7-2 and TRBJ2-2; 7 positions agree with TRBD1. J lost 1 base, V lost 3 bases, and 2 bases had no gene match. CDR3 size: 15 residues. Germline CDR1 is SGHTA and CDR2 is FQGNSA. The CDR3 region is CASSFRTGNTGELFF. The CDR3 DNA reads TGTGCCAGCAGCTTCAGGACAGGGAACACCGGGGAGCTGTTTTTT.

There are a few counts of this clonotype. One junction end disagrees with the germline gene, perhaps due to a read error. V is TRBV9 and J is TRBJ2-7; D is ambiguous. The CDR3 runs 13 residues. CDR1 SGDLS and CDR2 YYNGEE come from the germline V gene. CDR3 DNA: TGTACCAGCAGCGTAGCTGGTACGACGGGGCAGTACTTC. Amino acids: CTSSVAGTTGQYF.

Only a few counts were recorded for this clonotype. The CDR3 protein is CASSDMSGANVLTF. For the CDR3, the DNA is TGCGCCAGCAGCGACATGTCCGGGGCCAACGTCCTGACTTTC. This chain links TRBV5-1 with TRBJ2-6, with D unresolved. CDR1 is SGHRS and CDR2 is YFSETQ in the germline V gene. V was clipped by 4 bases and J by 4 bases, with 9 bases between them. This CDR3 contains 14 residues.

This clonotype was counted a few times. A read error may be the cause here, since a much bigger clone is one base away. The V and J genes are TRBV5-1 and TRBJ1-1; possibly TRBD1 for D (5 bases). CDR3 length: 15 amino acids. Germline CDR1 is SGHRS and CDR2 is YFSETQ. In DNA, the CDR3 is TGCGCCAGCAGCTTTGGAGCAGGGCTGAACGCTGAAGCTTTCTTT. As protein: CASSFGAGLNAEAFF.

This clonotype was seen at least ten times. This chain connects TRBV12-3 or TRBV12-4 to TRBJ2-3; no reliable D call. Deletions cut 7 bases from V and 4 bases from J, with 12 bases between. The CDR3 covers 13 residues. Here the CDR3 reads CASTLGSPDTQYF. CDR3 in DNA: TGTGCCAGCACTCTAGGATCCCCAGATACGCAGTATTTT.

This clonotype has at least ten counts. The chain links TRBV27 to TRBJ1-2, with TRBD1 matching 7 bases. This CDR3 has 15 amino acids. Germline CDR1 and CDR2: MNHEY and SMNVEV (reference sequence). V lost 5 bases to trimming and J lost 4 bases; unmatched junction nucleotides: 10. CDR3 DNA: TGTGCCAGCAGTCCCATTCCGGGACAGAGCTATGGCTACACCTTC. It yields the protein CASSPIPGQSYGYTF.

As concerns this clonotype: This may be a read error, as it is one base from a much larger clone. This rearrangement joins TRBV9 to TRBJ2-5, with TRBD2 matching 7 bases. The CDR3 totals 15 residues. V lost 4 bases, J lost 5 bases, and 11 bases stayed unmatched. Germline values: CDR1 SGDLS, CDR2 YYNGEE. The CDR3 reads CASSPGGKDVETQYF. CDR3 DNA: TGTGCCAGCAGCCCGGGGGGAAAGGACGTGGAGACCCAGTACTTC. The whole variable domain, filled in from reference TRBV9 and TRBJ2-5, reads DSGVTQTPKHLITATGQRVTLRCSPRSGDLSVYWYQQSLDQGLQFLIQYYNGEERAKGNILERFSAQQFPDLHSELNLSSLELGDSALYFCASSPGGKDVETQYFGPGTRLLVL.

The chain couples TRBV19 to TRBJ1-2, with D tentatively TRBD1 (6 bases). The CDR3 length is 14 residues. Germline assignment: CDR1 LNHDA and CDR2 SQIVND (reference sequence). The germline V and J ends were trimmed by 7 bases and 0 bases, with 12 bases remaining between them. The CDR3: CASNHHRANYGYTF. The CDR3 DNA follows: TGTGCCAGTAATCATCACAGGGCTAACTATGGCTACACCTTC.

This clonotype came up many times. V is TRBV3-1 and J is TRBJ2-3, with D perhaps matching TRBD2 (7 bases). Germline loops: CDR1 LGHDT, CDR2 YNNKEL (reference sequence). This CDR3 is 15 amino acids long. V was pared by 3 bases and J by 5 bases, with 15 bases between. CDR3 sequence: CASSHGGPRGDTQYF. In DNA form, the CDR3 reads TGTGCCAGCAGCCACGGGGGGCCCCGGGGAGATACGCAGTATTTT.

This clonotype was seen at least ten times. This chain links TRBV20-1 with TRBJ2-1, with 8 bases fitting TRBD2. The V segment lost 5 bases and the J segment 2 bases; nucleotides outside the gene matches: 11. This CDR3 contains 16 residues. CDR1 DFQATT and CDR2 SNEGSKA come from the germline V gene (reference sequence). CDR3 nucleotides: TGCAGTGCTCCGGGCCGGGAGGGTGGCACCTACAATGAGCAGTTCTTC. It is translated as CSAPGREGGTYNEQFF.

Only a few counts were recorded for this clonotype. This chain joins TRBV7-2 and TRBJ1-4, with TRBD1 as a possible D gene (5 bases). Looked up from germline, CDR1 is SGHTA and CDR2 is FQGNSA. V was trimmed by 0 bases and J by 3 bases, leaving 8 bases between them. CDR3 length: 15 amino acids. CDR3 amino acids: CASSLAGPPNEKLFF. The DNA for the CDR3 is TGTGCCAGCAGCTTAGCGGGACCCCCTAATGAAAAACTGTTTTTT.

This clonotype was counted a few times. The CDR3 coding sequence is TGTGCCAGTAGTACGGACAGGGAGAGCACTGAAGCTTTCTTT. The encoded protein is CASSTDRESTEAFF. The chain couples TRBV19 to TRBJ1-1; 8 bases are shared with TRBD1. CDR1 is LNHDA and CDR2 is SQIVND in the germline V gene (reference sequence). The CDR3 contains 14 residues. V shed 4 bases and J 4 bases; nucleotides not matched to a gene: 5.

There are many counts of this clonotype. This rearrangement joins TRBV7-2 to TRBJ2-1; D gene uncertain. V lost 3 bases to trimming and J lost 0 bases, with 24 bases between them. Per the germline V gene, CDR1 is SGHTA and CDR2 is FQGNSA. The CDR3 has 20 residues. The CDR3 nucleotides are TGTGCCAGCAGCTTTTCCCGCGGTTTTTTCGGTTCGAGCTCCTACAATGAGCAGTTCTTC. It is translated as CASSFSRGFFGSSSYNEQFF. Filled out from reference TRBV7-2 and TRBJ2-1, the complete variable domain reads GAGVSQSPSNKVTEKGKDVELRCDPISGHTALYWYRQSLGQGLEFLIYFQGNSAPDKSGLPSDRFSAERTGGSVSTLTIQRTQQEDSAVYLCASSFSRGFFGSSSYNEQFFGPGTRLTVL.

For this clonotype: A single base is all that separates this from a far larger clone, so a read error is likely. The chain employs TRBV3-1 and TRBJ2-1; D gene unclear. V lost 4 bases and J lost 10, with 20 bases in between. This CDR3 has 15 residues. CDR1 and CDR2 from the germline V gene are LGHDT and YNNKEL (reference sequence). DNA for the CDR3: TGTGCCAGCAGCCTTAGACCCGACGGCTCCTACGAGCAGTTCTTC. Protein sequence: CASSLRPDGSYEQFF.

The chain joins TRBV5-8 to TRBJ1-6; D gene ambiguous. The CDR3 spans 13 residues. Germline CDR1 is SGHTS and CDR2 is YDEGEE. Trimming removed 2 bases at V and 10 bases at J, with 10 bases between. As DNA, the CDR3 is TGTGCCAGCAGCTTTGGTGTAGAGTCACCCCTCCACTTT. This gives the protein CASSFGVESPLHF.

This clonotype occurred many times. V is TRBV9 and J is TRBJ2-2; a weak D match, TRBD1 (6 bases). The CDR3 extends over 15 amino acids. Deletions cut 0 bases from V and 5 bases from J, with 11 bases between. The germline CDR1 and CDR2 sequences are SGDLS and YYNGEE. The chain's CDR3 is CASSVVGRGTGELFF. In DNA, the CDR3 is TGTGCCAGCAGCGTAGTAGGCAGGGGAACCGGGGAGCTGTTTTTT.